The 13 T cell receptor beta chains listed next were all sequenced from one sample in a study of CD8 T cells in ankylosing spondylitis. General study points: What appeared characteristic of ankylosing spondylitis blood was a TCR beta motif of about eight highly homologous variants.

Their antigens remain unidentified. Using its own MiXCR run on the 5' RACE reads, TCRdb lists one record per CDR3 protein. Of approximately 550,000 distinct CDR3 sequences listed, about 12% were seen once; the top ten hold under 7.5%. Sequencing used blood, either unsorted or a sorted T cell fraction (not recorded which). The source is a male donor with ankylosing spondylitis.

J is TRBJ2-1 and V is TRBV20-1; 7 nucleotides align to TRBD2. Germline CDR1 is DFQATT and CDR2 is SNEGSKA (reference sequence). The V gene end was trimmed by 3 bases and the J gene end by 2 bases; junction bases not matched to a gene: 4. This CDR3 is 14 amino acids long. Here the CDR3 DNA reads TGCAGTGCTAGTCCGACTAGCACCTACAATGAGCAGTTCTTC. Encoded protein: CSASPTSTYNEQFF.

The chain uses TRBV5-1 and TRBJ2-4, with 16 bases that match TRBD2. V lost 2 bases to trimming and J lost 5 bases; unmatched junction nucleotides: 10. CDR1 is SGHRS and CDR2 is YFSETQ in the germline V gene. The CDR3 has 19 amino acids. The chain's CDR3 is CASSFSGTSGRAVQNIQYF. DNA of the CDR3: TGCGCCAGCAGCTTCTCCGGGACTAGCGGGAGGGCCGTACAAAACATTCAGTACTTC.

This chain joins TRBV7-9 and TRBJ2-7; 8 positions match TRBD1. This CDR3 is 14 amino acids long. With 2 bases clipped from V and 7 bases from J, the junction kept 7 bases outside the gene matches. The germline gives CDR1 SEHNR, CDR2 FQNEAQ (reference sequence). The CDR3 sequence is CASSLSGQGGEQYV. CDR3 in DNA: TGTGCCAGCAGCTTATCCGGACAGGGCGGAGAGCAGTACGTC.

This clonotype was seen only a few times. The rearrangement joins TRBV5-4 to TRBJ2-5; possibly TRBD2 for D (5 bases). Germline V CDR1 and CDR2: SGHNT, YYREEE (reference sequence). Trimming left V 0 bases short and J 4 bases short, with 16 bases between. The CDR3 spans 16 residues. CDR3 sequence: CASSLELAYMGETQYF. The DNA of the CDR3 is TGTGCCAGCAGCTTGGAGCTAGCCTATATGGGAGAGACCCAGTACTTC.

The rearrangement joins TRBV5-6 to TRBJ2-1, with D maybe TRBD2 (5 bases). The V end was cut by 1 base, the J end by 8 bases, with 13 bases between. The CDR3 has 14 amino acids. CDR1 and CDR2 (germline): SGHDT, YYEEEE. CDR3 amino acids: CASSLRGSTDEQFF. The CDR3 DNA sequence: TGTGCCAGCAGCTTGAGAGGGAGTACTGATGAGCAGTTCTTC.

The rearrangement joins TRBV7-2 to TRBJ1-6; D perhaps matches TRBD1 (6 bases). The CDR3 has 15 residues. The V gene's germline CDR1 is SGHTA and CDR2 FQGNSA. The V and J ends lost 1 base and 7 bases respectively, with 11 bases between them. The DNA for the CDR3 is TGTGCCAGCAGCTTAGACAGGGCGAGGAATTCACCCCTCCACTTT. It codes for CASSLDRARNSPLHF.

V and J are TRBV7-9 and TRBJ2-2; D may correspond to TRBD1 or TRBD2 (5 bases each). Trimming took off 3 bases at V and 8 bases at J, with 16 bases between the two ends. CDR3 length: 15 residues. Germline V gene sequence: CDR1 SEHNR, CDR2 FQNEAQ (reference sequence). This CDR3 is CASSLRQGVAGELFF. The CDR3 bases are TGTGCCAGCAGCTTGCGCCAGGGAGTAGCGGGGGAGCTGTTTTTT.

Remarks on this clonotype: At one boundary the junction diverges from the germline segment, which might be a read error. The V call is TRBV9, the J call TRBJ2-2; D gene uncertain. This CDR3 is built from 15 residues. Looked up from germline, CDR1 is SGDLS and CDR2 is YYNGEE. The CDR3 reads CASSVAPSSTGELFF. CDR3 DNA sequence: TGTGCCAGCAGTGTAGCCCCCAGTAGTACCGGGGAGCTGTTTTTT.

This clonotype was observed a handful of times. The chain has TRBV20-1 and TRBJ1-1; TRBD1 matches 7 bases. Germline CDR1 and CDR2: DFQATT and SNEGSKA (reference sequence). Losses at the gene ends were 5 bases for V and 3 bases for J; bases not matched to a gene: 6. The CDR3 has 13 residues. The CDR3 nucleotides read TGCAGTGCTGGAAGACAGGGATACACTGAAGCTTTCTTT. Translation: CSAGRQGYTEAFF.

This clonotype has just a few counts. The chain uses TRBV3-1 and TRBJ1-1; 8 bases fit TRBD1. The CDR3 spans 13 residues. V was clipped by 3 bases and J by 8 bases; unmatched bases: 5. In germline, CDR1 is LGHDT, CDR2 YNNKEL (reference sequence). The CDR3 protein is CASSQGRTGEAFF. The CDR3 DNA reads TGTGCCAGCAGCCAGGGTCGGACAGGGGAAGCTTTCTTT.

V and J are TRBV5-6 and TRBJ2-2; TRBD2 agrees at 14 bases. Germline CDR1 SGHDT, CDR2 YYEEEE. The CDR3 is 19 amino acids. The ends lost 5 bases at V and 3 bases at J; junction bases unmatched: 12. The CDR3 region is CASRPSRETSGRDTGELFF. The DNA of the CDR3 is TGTGCCAGCAGGCCTTCCCGGGAGACTAGCGGGAGGGACACCGGGGAGCTGTTTTTT.

The CDR3: CASSLEAGAGANVLTF. The DNA of the CDR3 is TGTGCCAGCAGCTTAGAGGCAGGGGCTGGGGCCAACGTCCTGACTTTC. This chain uses TRBV7-2 with TRBJ2-6, with D perhaps matching TRBD1 (6 bases). The CDR3 spans 16 residues. Trimming pared 1 base from V and 2 bases from J, leaving 9 bases between. The germline CDR1 and CDR2 sequences are SGHTA and FQGNSA.

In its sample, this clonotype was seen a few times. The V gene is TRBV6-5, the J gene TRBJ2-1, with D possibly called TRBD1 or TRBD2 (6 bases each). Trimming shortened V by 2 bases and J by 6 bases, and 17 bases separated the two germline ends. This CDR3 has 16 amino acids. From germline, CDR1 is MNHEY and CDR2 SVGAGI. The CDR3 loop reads CASSYPGTGATNEQFF. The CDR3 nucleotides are TGTGCCAGCAGTTACCCCGGGACGGGGGCCACCAATGAGCAGTTCTTC.